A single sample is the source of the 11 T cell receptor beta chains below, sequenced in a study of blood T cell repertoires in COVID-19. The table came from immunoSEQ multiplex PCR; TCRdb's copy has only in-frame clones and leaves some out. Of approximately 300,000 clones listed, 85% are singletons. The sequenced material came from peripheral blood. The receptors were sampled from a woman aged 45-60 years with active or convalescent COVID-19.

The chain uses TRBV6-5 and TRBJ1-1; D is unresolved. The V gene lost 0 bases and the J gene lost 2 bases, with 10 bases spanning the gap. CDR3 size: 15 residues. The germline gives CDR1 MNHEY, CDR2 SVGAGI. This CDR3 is CASSYSGPYNTEAFF. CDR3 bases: TGTGCCAGCAGTTACTCTGGGCCTTATAACACTGAAGCTTTCTTT.

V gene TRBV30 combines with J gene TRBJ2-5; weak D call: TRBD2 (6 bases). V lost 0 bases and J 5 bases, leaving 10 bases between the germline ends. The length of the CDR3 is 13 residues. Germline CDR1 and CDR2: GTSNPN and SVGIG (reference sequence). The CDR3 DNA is TGTGCCTGGAGTGTAGCGGGTGCGGAGACCCAGTACTTC. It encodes CAWSVAGAETQYF.

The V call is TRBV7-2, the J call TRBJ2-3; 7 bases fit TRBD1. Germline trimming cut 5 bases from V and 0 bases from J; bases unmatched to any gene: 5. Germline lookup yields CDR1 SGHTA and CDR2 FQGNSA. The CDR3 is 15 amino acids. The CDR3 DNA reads TGTGCCAGCAGCCTGGGACAGCCTAGCACAGATACGCAGTATTTT. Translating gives CASSLGQPSTDTQYF.

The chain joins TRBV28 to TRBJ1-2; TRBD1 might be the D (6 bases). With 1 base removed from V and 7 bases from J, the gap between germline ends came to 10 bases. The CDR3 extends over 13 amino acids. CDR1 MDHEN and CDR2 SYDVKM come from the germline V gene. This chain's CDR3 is CASSLSRGAGYTF. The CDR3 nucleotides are TGTGCCAGCAGTTTATCCAGGGGAGCTGGCTACACCTTC.

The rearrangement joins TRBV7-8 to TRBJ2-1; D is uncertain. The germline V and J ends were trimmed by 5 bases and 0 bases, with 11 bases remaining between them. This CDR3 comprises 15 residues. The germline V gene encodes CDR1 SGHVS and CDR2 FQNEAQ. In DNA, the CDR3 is TGTGCCAGCAGCCCAAATCTTAGCTCCTACAATGAGCAGTTCTTC. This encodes CASSPNLSSYNEQFF. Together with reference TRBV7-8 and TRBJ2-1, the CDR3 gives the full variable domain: GAGVSQSPRYKVAKRGQDVALRCDPISGHVSLFWYQQALGQGPEFLTYFQNEAQLDKSGLPSDRFFAERPEGSVSTLKIQRTQQEDSAVYLCASSPNLSSYNEQFFGPGTRLTVL.

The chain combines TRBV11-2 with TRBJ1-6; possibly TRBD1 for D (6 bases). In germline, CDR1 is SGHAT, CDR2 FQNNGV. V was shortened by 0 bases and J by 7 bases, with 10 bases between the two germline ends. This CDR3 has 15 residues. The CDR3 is CASSLDRGSNSPLHF. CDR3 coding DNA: TGTGCCAGCAGCTTAGACAGGGGTTCCAATTCACCCCTCCACTTT.

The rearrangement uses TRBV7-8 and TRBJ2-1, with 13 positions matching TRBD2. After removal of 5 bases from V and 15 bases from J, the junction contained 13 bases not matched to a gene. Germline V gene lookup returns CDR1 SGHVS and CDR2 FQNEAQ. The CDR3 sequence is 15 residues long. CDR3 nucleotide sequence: TGTGCCAGCAGCCCCTTGGGGACTAGCGGGATATCTCTGTTCTTC. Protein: CASSPLGTSGISLFF.

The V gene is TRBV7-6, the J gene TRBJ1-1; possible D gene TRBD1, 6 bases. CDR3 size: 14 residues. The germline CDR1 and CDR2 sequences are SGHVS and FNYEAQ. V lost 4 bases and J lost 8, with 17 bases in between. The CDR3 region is CASSSGRGLEEAFF. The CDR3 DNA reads TGTGCCAGCAGCTCAGGCAGGGGCTTGGAAGAAGCTTTCTTT.

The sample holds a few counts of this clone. This CDR3 is CASSRQGIGELFF. The CDR3 nucleotides read TGTGCCAGCAGCCGGCAGGGAATAGGGGAGCTGTTTTTT. V gene TRBV13 combines with J gene TRBJ2-2, with TRBD1 as a possible D gene (5 bases). Germline V gives CDR1 PRHDT, CDR2 FYEKMQ (reference sequence). Trimming took 5 bases from V and 8 from J, leaving 12 bases between them. The CDR3 loop spans 13 amino acids.

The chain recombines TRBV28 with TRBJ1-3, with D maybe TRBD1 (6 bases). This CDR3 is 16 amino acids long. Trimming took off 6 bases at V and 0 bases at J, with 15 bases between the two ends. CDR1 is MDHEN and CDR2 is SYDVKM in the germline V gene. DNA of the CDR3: TGTGCCAGCAGCTCTTGGACAGCTCGCTCTGGAAACACCATATATTTT. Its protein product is CASSSWTARSGNTIYF.

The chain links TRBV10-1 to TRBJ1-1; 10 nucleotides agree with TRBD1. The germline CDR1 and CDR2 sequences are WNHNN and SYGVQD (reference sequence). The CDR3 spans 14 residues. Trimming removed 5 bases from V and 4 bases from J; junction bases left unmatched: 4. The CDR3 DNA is TGCGCCAGCAGTACCGGGACAGGGGTCACTGAAGCTTTCTTT. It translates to CASSTGTGVTEAFF.